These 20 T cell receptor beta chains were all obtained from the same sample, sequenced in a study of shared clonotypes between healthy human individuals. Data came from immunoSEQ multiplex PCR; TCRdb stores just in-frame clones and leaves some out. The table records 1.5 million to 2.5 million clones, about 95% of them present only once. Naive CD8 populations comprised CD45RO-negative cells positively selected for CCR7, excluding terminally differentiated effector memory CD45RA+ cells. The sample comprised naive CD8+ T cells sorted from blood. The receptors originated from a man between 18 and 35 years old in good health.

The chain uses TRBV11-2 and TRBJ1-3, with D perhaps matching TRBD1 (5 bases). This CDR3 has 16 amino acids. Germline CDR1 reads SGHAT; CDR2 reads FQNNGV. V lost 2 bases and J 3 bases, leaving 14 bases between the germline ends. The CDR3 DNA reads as TGTGCCAGCAGCTTACCTGGGGGGTTAATTGGAAACACCATATATTTT. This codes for CASSLPGGLIGNTIYF.

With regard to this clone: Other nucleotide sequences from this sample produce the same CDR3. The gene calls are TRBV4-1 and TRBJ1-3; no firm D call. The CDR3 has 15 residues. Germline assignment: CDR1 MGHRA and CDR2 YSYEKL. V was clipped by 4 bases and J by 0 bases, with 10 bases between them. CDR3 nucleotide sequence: TGCGCCAGCAGCCTAGACGTATACTCTGGAAACACCATATATTTT. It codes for CASSLDVYSGNTIYF.

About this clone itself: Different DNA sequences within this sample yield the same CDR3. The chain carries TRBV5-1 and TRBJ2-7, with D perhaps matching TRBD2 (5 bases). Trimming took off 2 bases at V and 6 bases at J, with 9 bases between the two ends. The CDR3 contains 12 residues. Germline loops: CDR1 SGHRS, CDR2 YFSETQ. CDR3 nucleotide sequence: TGCGCCAGCAGCTTACGAGGGTCCGAGCAGTACTTC. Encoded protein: CASSLRGSEQYF.

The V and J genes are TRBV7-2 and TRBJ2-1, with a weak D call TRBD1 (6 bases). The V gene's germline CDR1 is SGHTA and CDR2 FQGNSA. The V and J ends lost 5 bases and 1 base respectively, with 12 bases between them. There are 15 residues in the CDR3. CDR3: CASSPQGGSYNEQFF. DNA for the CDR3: TGTGCCAGCAGCCCCCAAGGGGGATCCTACAATGAGCAGTTCTTC.

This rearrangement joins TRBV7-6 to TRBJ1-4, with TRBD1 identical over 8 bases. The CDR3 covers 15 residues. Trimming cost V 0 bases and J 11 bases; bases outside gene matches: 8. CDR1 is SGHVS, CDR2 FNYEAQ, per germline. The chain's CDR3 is CASSLARTGLEKLFF. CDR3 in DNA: TGTGCCAGCAGCTTAGCGAGGACAGGGCTCGAGAAACTGTTTTTT.

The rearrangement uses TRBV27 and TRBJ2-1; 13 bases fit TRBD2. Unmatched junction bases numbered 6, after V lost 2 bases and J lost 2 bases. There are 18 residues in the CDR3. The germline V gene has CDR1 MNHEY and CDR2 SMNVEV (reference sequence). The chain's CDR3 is CASSLPQLAGGPYNEQFF. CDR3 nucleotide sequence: TGTGCCAGCAGTTTACCACAACTAGCGGGGGGGCCCTACAATGAGCAGTTCTTC.

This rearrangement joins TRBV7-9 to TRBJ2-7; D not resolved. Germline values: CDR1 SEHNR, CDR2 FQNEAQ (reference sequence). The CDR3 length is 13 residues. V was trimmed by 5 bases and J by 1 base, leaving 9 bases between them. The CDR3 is CASSPSQSYEQYF. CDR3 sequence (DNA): TGTGCCAGCAGCCCCTCACAGTCCTACGAGCAGTACTTC.

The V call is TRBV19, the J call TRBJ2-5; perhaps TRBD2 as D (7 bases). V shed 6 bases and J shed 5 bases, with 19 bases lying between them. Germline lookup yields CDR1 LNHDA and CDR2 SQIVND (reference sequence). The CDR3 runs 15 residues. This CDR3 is CASSEGGSGTETQYF. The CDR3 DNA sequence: TGTGCCAGTAGCGAGGGGGGAAGCGGGACGGAGACCCAGTACTTC.

The DNA for the CDR3 is TGCGCCAGCAGCACCCAAGGGGGACTAGTAGGCGAGCAGTACTTC. This sequence encodes CASSTQGGLVGEQYF. The chain joins TRBV4-1 to TRBJ2-7; TRBD2 matches 8 bases. This CDR3 spans 15 amino acids. Germline assignment: CDR1 MGHRA and CDR2 YSYEKL. With 5 bases clipped from V and 6 bases from J, the junction kept 12 bases outside the gene matches.

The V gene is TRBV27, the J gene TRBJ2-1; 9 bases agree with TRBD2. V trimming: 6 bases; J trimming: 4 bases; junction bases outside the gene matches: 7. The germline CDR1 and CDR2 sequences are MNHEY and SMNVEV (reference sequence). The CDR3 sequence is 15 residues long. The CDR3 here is CASSRRGGEYNEQFF. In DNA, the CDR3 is TGTGCCAGCAGCCGGCGGGGGGGCGAATACAATGAGCAGTTCTTC.

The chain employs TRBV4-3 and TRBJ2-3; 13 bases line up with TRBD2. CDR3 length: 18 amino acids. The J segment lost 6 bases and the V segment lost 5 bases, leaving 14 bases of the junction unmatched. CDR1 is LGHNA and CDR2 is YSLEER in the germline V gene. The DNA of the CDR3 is TGCGCCAGCAGCGAAGGATCACCGGGACTAGCGGGGTATGATACGCAGTATTTT. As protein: CASSEGSPGLAGYDTQYF.

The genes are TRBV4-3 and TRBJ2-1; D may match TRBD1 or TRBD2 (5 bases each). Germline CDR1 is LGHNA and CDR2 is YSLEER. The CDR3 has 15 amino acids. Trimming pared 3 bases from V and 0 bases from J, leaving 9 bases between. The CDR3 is CASSQGVSSYNEQFF. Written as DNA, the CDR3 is TGCGCCAGCAGCCAGGGGGTTAGCTCCTACAATGAGCAGTTCTTC.

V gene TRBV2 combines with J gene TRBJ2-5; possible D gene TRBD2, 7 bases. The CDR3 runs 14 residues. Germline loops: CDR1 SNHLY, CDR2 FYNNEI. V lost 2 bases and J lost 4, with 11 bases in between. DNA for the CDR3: TGTGCCAGCAGTGAATTGGGGGGGGCAGAGACCCAGTACTTC. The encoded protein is CASSELGGAETQYF.

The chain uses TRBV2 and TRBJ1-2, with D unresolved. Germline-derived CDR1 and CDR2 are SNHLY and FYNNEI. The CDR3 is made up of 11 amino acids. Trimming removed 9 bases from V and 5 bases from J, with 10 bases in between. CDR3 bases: TGTGCCAGTCTGACCCTATATGGCTACACCTTC. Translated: CASLTLYGYTF.

The DNA for the CDR3 is TGTGCCAGCAGCACTTACAGGGGAGGGAACACTGAAGCTTTCTTT. This translates into CASSTYRGGNTEAFF. The rearrangement links TRBV11-2 to TRBJ1-1; 7 bases agree with TRBD1. Germline values: CDR1 SGHAT, CDR2 FQNNGV. This CDR3 region has 15 residues. The V and J ends lost 5 bases and 1 base, in that order; junction bases with no gene match: 7.

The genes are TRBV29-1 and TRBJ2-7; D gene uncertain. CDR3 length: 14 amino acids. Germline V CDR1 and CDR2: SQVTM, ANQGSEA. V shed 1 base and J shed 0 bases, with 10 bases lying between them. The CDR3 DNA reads TGCAGCGTTGAAGTCGGAGCGATCTCCTACGAGCAGTACTTC. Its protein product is CSVEVGAISYEQYF.

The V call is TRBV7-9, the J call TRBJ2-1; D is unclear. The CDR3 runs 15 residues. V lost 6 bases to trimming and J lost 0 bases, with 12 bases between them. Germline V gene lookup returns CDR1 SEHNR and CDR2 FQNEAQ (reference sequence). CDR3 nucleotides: TGTGCCAGCAGTCAAGACTGGAGCTCCTACAATGAGCAGTTCTTC. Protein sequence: CASSQDWSSYNEQFF.

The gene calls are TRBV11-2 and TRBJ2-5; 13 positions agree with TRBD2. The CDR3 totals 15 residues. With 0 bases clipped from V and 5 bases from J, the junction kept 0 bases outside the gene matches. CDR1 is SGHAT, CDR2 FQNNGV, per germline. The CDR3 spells CASSLELAGGETQYF. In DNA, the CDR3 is TGTGCCAGCAGCTTAGAACTAGCGGGAGGGGAGACCCAGTACTTC.

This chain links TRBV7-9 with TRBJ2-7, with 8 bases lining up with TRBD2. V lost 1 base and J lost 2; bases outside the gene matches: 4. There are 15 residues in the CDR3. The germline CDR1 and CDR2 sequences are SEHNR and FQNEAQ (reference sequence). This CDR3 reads CASSLVSGGAYEQYF. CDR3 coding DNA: TGTGCCAGCAGCTTAGTGTCGGGAGGGGCCTACGAGCAGTACTTC.

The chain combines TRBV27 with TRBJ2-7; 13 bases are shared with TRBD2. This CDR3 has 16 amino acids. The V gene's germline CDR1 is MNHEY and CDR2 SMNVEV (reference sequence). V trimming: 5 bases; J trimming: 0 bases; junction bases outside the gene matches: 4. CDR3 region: CASSLRTSGGSYEQYF. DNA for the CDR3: TGTGCCAGCAGTCTCCGGACTAGCGGGGGCTCCTACGAGCAGTACTTC.